This TCR beta chain was sequenced in a study of cytomegalovirus exposure and HLA in healthy donors. 13 Jbeta primers and 60 Vbeta primers were used for the PCR. Repertoires were generated with immunoSEQ multiplex PCR, while TCRdb's copy carries only in-frame clones and drops some. The sample has under 150,000 clones, 72% seen once; the top ten hold less than 2.5%. Germline CDR1 and CDR2: MDHEN and SYDVKM. With V trimmed by 5 bases and J by 8 bases, 7 bases remained unmatched. This CDR3 spans 15 amino acids. Material: PBMCs. V usage is TRBV28 and J usage is TRBJ2-1; 12 bases map to TRBD2. The TCR sequence derives from a man aged 40-49 years in good health and CMV-seronegative. The CDR3 is CASSHRTSGIDEQFF. The CDR3 bases are TGTGCCAGCAGTCACCGGACTAGCGGGATAGATGAGCAGTTCTTC.